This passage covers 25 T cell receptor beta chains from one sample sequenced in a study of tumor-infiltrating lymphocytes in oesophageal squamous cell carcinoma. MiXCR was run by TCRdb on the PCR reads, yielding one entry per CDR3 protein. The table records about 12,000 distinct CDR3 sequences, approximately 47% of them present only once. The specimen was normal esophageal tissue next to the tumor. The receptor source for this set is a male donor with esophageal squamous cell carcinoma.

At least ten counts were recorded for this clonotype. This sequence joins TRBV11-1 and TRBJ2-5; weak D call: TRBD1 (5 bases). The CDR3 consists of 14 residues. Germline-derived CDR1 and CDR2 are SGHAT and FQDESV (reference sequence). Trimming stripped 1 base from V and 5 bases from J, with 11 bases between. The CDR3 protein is CASSLGGARETQYF. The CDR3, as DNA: TGTGCCAGCAGCTTAGGTGGGGCACGGGAGACCCAGTACTTC.

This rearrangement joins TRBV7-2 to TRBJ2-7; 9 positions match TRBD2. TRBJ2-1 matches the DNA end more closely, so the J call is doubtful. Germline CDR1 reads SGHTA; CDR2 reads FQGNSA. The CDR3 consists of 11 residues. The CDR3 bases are TGTGCCAGCAGCGTTAGCGGGGGGCAGTTCTTC. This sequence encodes CASSVSGGQFF.

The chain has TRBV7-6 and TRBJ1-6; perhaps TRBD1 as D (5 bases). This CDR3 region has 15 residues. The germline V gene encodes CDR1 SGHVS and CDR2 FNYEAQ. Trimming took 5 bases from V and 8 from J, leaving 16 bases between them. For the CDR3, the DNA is TGTGCCAGCAGCCCTCTCCAGGGTCGAGATTCACCCCTCCACTTT. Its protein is CASSPLQGRDSPLHF. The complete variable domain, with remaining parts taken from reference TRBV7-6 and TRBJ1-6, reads GAGVSQSPRYKVTKRGQDVALRCDPISGHVSLYWYRQALGQGPEFLTYFNYEAQQDKSGLPNDRFSAERPEGSISTLTIQRTEQRDSAMYRCASSPLQGRDSPLHFGNGTRLTVT.

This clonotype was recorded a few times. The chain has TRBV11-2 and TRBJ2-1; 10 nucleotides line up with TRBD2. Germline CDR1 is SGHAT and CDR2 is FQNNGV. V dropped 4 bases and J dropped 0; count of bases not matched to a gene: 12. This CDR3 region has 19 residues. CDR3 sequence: CASSSVGLAEAGSYNEQFF. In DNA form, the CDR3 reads TGTGCCAGCAGCTCCGTAGGACTAGCGGAGGCCGGCTCCTACAATGAGCAGTTCTTC.

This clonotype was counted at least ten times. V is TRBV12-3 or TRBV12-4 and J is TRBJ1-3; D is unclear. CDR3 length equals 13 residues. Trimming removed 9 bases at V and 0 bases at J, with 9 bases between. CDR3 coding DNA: TGTGCCAGTAGACGGAACTCTGGAAACACCATATATTTT. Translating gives CASRRNSGNTIYF.

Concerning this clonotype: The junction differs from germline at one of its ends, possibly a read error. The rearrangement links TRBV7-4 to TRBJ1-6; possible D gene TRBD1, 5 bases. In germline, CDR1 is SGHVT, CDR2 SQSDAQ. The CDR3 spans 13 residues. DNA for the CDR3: TGTGCCAGCAGCCCCGGTGGGGGATACGAGCAGTACTTT. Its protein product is CASSPGGGYEQYF.

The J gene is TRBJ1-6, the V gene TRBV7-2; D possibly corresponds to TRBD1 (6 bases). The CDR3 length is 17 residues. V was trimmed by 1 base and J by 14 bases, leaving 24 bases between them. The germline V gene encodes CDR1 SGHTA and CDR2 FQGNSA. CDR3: CASSLEPGQSRGLTLHF. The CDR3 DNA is TGTGCCAGCAGCTTAGAACCCGGACAGAGCCGCGGACTCACCCTCCACTTT.

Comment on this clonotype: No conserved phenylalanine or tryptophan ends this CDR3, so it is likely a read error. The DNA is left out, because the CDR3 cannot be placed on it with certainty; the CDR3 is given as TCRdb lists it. The CDR3 sequence is CASTPGRTYEQYFGA. The rearrangement joins TRBV11-2 to TRBJ2-6; TRBD1 is the table's D call and was not checked against the DNA. Termini included, the CDR3 measures 15 amino acids. Germline assignment: CDR1 SGHAT and CDR2 FQNNGV.

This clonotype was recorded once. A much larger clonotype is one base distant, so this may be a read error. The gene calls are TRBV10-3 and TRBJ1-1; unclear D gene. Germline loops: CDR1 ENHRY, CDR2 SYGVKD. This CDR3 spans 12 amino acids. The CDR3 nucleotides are TGTGCCAGCGCCCCCGAGAACACTGCAGCTTTCTTT. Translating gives CASAPENTAAFF.

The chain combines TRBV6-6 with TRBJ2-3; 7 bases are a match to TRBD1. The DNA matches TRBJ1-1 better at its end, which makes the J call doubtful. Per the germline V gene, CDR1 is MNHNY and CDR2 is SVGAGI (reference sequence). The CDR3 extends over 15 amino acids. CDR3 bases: TGTGCCAGCAGTTACTCATGGACAGGTAACACTGAAGCTTTCTTT. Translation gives CASSYSWTGNTEAFF.

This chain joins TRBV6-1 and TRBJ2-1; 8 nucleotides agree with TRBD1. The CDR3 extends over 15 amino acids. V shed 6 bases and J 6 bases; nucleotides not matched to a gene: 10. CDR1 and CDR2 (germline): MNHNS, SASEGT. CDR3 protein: CASRRTGFEFNEQFF. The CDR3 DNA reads TGTGCCAGCAGGAGGACAGGGTTCGAGTTCAATGAGCAGTTCTTC.

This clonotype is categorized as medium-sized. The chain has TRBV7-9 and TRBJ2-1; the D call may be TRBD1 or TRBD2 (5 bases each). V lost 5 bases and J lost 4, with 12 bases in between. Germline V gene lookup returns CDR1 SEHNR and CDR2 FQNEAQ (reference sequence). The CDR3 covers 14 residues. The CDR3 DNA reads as TGTGCCAGCAGCGCCCGGGACGGGTACAATGAGCAGTTCTTC. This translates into CASSARDGYNEQFF.

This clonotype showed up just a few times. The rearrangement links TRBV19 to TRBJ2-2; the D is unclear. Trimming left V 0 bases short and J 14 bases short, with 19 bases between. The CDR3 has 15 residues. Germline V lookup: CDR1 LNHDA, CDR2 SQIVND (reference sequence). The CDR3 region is CASSIDPRTIETLFF. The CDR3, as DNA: TGTGCCAGTAGTATAGATCCACGGACCATCGAGACCCTGTTTTTT.

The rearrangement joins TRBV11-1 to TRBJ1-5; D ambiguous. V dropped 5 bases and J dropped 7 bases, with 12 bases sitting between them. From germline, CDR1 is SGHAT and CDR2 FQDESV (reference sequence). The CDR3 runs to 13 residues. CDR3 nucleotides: TGTGCCAGCAGCCCCACCGGGAACCAGCCCCAGCATTTT. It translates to CASSPTGNQPQHF. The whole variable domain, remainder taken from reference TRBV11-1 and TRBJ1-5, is EAEVAQSPRYKITEKSQAVAFWCDPISGHATLYWYRQILGQGPELLVQFQDESVVDDSQLPKDRFSAERLKGVDSTLKIQPAELGDSAMYLCASSPTGNQPQHFGDGTRLSIL.

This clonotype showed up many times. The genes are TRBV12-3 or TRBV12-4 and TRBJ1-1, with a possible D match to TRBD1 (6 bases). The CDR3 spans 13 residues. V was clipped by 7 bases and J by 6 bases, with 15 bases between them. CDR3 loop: CASTGGLRPEAFF. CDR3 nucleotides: TGTGCCAGCACGGGGGGGCTGAGGCCTGAAGCTTTCTTT.

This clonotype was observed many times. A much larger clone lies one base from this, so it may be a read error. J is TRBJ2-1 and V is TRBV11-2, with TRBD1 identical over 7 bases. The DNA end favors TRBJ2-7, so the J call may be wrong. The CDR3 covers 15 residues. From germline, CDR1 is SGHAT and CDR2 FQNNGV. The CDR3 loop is CASSLVKGAGNEQYF. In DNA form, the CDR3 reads TGTGCCAGCAGCTTAGTTAAGGGGGCTGGGAATGAGCAGTACTTC.

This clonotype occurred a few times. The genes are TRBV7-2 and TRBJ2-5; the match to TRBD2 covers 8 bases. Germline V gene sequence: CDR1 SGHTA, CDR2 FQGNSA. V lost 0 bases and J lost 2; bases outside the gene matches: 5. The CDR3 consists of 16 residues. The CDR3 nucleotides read TGTGCCAGCAGCTTAGCGTGGCTAGCGGGTCAAGAGACCCAGTACTTC. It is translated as CASSLAWLAGQETQYF.

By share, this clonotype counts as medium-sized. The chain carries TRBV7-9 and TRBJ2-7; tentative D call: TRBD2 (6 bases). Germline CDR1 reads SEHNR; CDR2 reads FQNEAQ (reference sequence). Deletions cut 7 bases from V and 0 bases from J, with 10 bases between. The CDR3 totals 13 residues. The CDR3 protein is CASIGGTSYEQYF. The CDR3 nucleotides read TGTGCCAGCATCGGCGGGACCTCCTACGAGCAGTACTTC.

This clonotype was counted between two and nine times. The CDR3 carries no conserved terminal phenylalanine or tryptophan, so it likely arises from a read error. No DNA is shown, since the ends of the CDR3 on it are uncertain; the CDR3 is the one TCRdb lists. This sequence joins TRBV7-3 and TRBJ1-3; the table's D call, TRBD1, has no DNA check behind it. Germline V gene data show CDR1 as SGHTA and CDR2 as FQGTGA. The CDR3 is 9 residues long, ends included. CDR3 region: CASSLGPGT.

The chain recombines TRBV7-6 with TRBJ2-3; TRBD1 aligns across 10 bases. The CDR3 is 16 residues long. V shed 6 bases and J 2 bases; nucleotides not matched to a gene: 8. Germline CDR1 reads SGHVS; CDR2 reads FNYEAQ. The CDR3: CASSSGQGVITDTQYF. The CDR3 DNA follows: TGTGCCAGCAGTAGCGGACAGGGGGTGATCACAGATACGCAGTATTTT.

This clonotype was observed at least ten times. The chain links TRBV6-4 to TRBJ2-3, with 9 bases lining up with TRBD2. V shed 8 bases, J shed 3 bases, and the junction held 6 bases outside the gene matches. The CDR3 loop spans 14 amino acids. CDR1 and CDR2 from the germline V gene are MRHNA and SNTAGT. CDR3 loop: CASSISGRTDTQYF. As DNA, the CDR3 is TGTGCCAGCTCTATAAGCGGGAGGACAGATACGCAGTATTTT.

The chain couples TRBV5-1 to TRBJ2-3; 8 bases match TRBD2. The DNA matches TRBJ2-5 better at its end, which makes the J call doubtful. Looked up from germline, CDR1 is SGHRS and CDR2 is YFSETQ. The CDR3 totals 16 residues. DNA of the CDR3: TGCGCCAGCAGCCCGGGGGGGTCAGCCACCCAAGAGACCCAGTACTTC. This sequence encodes CASSPGGSATQETQYF.

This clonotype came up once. The CDR3 sequence: CASSSGTRSYEQYF. The DNA of the CDR3 is TGTGCCAGCAGTTCGGGGACTCGCTCCTACGAGCAGTACTTC. This sequence joins TRBV27 and TRBJ2-4, with D possibly being TRBD2 (6 bases). The J call is uncertain, as TRBJ2-7 better fits the DNA end. Germline V gives CDR1 MNHEY, CDR2 SMNVEV (reference sequence). The CDR3 sequence is 14 residues long.

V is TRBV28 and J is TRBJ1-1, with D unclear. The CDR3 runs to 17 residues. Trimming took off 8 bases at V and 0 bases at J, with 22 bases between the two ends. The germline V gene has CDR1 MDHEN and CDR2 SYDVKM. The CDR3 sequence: CASATSPIDPVNTEAFF. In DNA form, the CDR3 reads TGTGCCAGCGCCACGAGCCCCATCGATCCGGTGAACACTGAAGCTTTCTTT. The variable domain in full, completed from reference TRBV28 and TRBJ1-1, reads DVKVTQSSRYLVKRTGEKVFLECVQDMDHENMFWYRQDPGLGLRLIYFSYDVKMKEKGDIPEGYSVSREKKERFSLILESASTNQTSMYLCASATSPIDPVNTEAFFGQGTRLTVV.

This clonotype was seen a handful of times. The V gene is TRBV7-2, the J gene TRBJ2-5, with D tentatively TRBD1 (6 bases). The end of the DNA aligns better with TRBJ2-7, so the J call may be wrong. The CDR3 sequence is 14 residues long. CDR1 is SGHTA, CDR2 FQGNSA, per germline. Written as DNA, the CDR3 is TGTGCCAGCAGCTTCGACAGGCTATCCTACGAGCAGTACTTC. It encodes CASSFDRLSYEQYF.